A single sample gave rise to the 24 T cell receptor beta chains below, sequenced in a study of T cell clonality in common variable immunodeficiency. Method: immunoSEQ multiplex PCR; TCRdb's copy keeps in-frame clones and lacks some. The repertoire has around 34,000 clones, none seen only once; the ten largest take around 0.87%. The specimen sequenced was peripheral blood mononuclear cells. The receptor set was obtained from a person aged 18 to 75 in good health.

This clone was seen many times. Read sequence stops 3 residues before the CDR3 end, and the germline J gene provides the missing end. The rearrangement links TRBV19 to TRBJ2-1; perhaps TRBD1 as D (8 bases). The CDR3 is 14 residues long. Germline V gives CDR1 LNHDA, CDR2 SQIVND (reference sequence). Trimming stripped 8 bases from V and 4 bases from J, with 15 bases between. CDR3 loop: CASRGDRHYNEQFF. Partial CDR3 DNA: TGTGCCAGTCGGGGGGACAGGCATTACAATGAG.

At least ten counts were recorded for this clone. The read gets to within 3 residues of the CDR3 end, and the germline J gene fills in the rest. The V and J genes are TRBV12-3 or TRBV12-4 and TRBJ2-7; 10 bases align to TRBD1. CDR3 length: 14 residues. The J segment lost 2 bases and the V segment lost 7 bases, leaving 5 bases of the junction unmatched. The DNA read from the CDR3 is TGTGCCAGCACCCGCGGGACAGGGGCCTACGAG. Protein sequence: CASTRGTGAYE. The full CDR3 protein is CASTRGTGAYEQYF.

This clone was counted many times. The CDR3 end is not reached by the read, which stops 3 residues before it; the germline J gene fills it in. The chain recombines TRBV30 with TRBJ2-2; 12 bases map to TRBD1. The CDR3 loop spans 15 amino acids. Germline V gives CDR1 GTSNPN, CDR2 SVGIG (reference sequence). Germline trimming cut 5 bases from V and 7 bases from J; bases unmatched to any gene: 8. The CDR3 reads CAWAGTGGYRGELFF. Partial CDR3 DNA: TGTGCCTGGGCCGGGACAGGGGGCTACCGCGGGGAG. Full variable domain (remainder filled in from reference TRBV30 and TRBJ2-2): SQTIHQWPATLVQPVGSPLSLECTVEGTSNPNLYWYRQAAGRGLQLLFYSVGIGQISSEVPQNLSASRPQDRQFILSSKKLLLSDSGFYLCAWAGTGGYRGELFFGEGSRLTVL.

In its sample, this clone was seen many times. Read data end 3 residues before the CDR3 end; the end is taken from the germline J gene. The chain couples TRBV18 to TRBJ2-1, with D maybe TRBD2 (6 bases). V shed 3 bases and J shed 1 base, with 19 bases lying between them. From germline, CDR1 is KGHSH and CDR2 LQKENI. The CDR3 spans 18 residues. CDR3 protein: CASSPFSRRGGSYNEQFF. The CDR3 DNA, read in part, is TGTGCCAGCTCACCCTTTAGCAGGAGGGGAGGTTCCTACAATGAG.

There are many counts of this clone. The read is 3 residues too short to cover the CDR3 end, so that end is filled in from the germline J gene. The rearrangement links TRBV7-2 to TRBJ2-7; D may be TRBD1 (5 bases). CDR3 length equals 14 residues. Per germline, CDR1 SGHTA and CDR2 FQGNSA. Trimming left V 1 base short and J 6 bases short, with 13 bases between. CDR3: CASSLEVTGFEQYF. The CDR3 DNA, read in part, is TGTGCCAGCAGCTTAGAAGTTACAGGCTTCGAG.

This clone was counted many times. The sequence runs out 3 residues before the end of the CDR3; the remainder is reconstructed from the germline J gene. The rearrangement joins TRBV2 to TRBJ2-7; D remains ambiguous. The CDR3 contains 12 residues. Deletions cut 3 bases from V and 0 bases from J, with 3 bases between. Germline assignment: CDR1 SNHLY and CDR2 FYNNEI. The CDR3 region is CASSDNSYEQYF. Partial CDR3 DNA: TGTGCCAGCAGTGACAACTCCTACGAG.

This clone has at least ten counts. CDR3 DNA, as far as it was read: TGCAGTGCTAGAGCTAGCGGGGGGGCGGAGACC. This sequence encodes CSARASGGAET. In full, the CDR3 reads CSARASGGAETQYF. The V gene is TRBV20-1, the J gene TRBJ2-5, with 12 positions matching TRBD2. The read falls 3 residues short of the CDR3 end, and the missing part is taken from the germline J gene. CDR3 length equals 14 residues. V gave up 1 base and J gave up 5 bases; unmatched junction bases: 2. Looked up from germline, CDR1 is DFQATT and CDR2 is SNEGSKA (reference sequence).

This clone was seen repeatedly, ten times or more. The read finishes 3 residues shy of the CDR3 end, and the germline J gene is used to complete it. The gene calls are TRBV7-8 and TRBJ2-7; TRBD2 matches at 10 bases. The CDR3 consists of 16 residues. Germline V gene data show CDR1 as SGHVS and CDR2 as FQNEAQ. The V segment lost 4 bases and the J segment 2 bases; nucleotides outside the gene matches: 8. Incomplete CDR3 DNA: TGTGCCAGCAGCTCCTCTAGCGGGAGCACGACCTACGAG. It codes for CASSSSSGSTTYE. The complete CDR3 reads CASSSSSGSTTYEQYF.

This clone was detected a few times. The read falls 3 residues short of the CDR3 end, and the missing part is taken from the germline J gene. The chain has TRBV10-1 and TRBJ1-6; 12 bases fit TRBD1. Trimming at V came to 6 bases and at J to 10 bases, leaving 7 bases not matched to a gene. Germline V gene lookup returns CDR1 WNHNN and CDR2 SYGVQD (reference sequence). This CDR3 region has 15 residues. The CDR3 bases that were read are TGCGCCAGCAGCTCCGGGACAGGGGGCATGTCACCC. Translated: CASSSGTGGMSP. The whole CDR3 region reads CASSSGTGGMSPLHF.

This clone has at least ten counts. The CDR3 goes on 3 residues after the read ends, and that part is filled in from the germline J gene. This sequence joins TRBV19 and TRBJ2-3, with D perhaps TRBD1 (7 bases). Germline CDR1 LNHDA, CDR2 SQIVND (reference sequence). The CDR3 consists of 15 residues. V was shortened by 3 bases and J by 1 base, with 11 bases between the two germline ends. CDR3 in amino acids: CASSMDRRGTDTQYF. The covered CDR3 bases are TGTGCCAGTAGTATGGACAGGAGGGGCACAGATACG.

This clone was seen ten or more times. The read gets to within 3 residues of the CDR3 end, and the germline J gene fills in the rest. This chain connects TRBV2 to TRBJ1-1, with D unclear. CDR3 length equals 15 residues. Trimming removed 5 bases at V and 4 bases at J, with 17 bases between. Per germline, CDR1 SNHLY and CDR2 FYNNEI. CDR3 DNA (partial): TGTGCCAGCAGTTCCTACAGTGCGTCCAGCACTGAA. Protein sequence: CASSSYSASSTE. The entire CDR3 protein reads CASSSYSASSTEAFF.

This clone was detected many times. With the read ending 3 residues before the CDR3 end, the germline J gene is used to fill in that end. This chain connects TRBV5-6 to TRBJ2-7, with 7 bases lining up with TRBD2. CDR1 SGHDT and CDR2 YYEEEE come from the germline V gene. The V gene end was trimmed by 4 bases and the J gene end by 1 base; junction bases not matched to a gene: 8. The CDR3 runs 15 residues. The CDR3 is CASSLRGGSSYEQYF. The CDR3 DNA, read in part, is TGTGCCAGCAGCCTCCGCGGGGGATCGTCCTACGAG.

This clone appeared many times. The CDR3 end is not reached by the read, which stops 3 residues before it; the germline J gene fills it in. The chain joins TRBV13 to TRBJ2-7, with a possible D match to TRBD1 (5 bases). Germline V gene data show CDR1 as PRHDT and CDR2 as FYEKMQ (reference sequence). The CDR3 has 16 residues. V was clipped by 0 bases and J by 3 bases, with 15 bases between them. Here the CDR3 reads CASSLGTAYSFYEQYF. The sequenced CDR3 bases are TGTGCCAGCAGCTTAGGGACAGCATACTCATTCTACGAG.

In this sample, this clone turned up many times. From the germline J gene comes the end of the CDR3, since the read stops 3 residues before it. The chain combines TRBV5-1 with TRBJ2-1; 7 bases are a match to TRBD2. CDR1 and CDR2 (germline): SGHRS, YFSETQ. Trimming took 2 bases from V and 3 from J; bases not matched to a gene: 11. The CDR3 extends over 17 amino acids. Partial CDR3 DNA: TGCGCCAGCAGCTTTAGGGGTAGCGGGCTAAGCTACAATGAG. Translation: CASSFRGSGLSYNE. From start to end, the CDR3 is CASSFRGSGLSYNEQFF. Full variable domain (outside the CDR3, taken from reference TRBV5-1 and TRBJ2-1): KAGVTQTPRYLIKTRGQQVTLSCSPISGHRSVSWYQQTPGQGLQFLFEYFSETQRNKGNFPGRFSGRQFSNSRSEMNVSTLELGDSALYLCASSFRGSGLSYNEQFFGPGTRLTVL.

This clone came up many times. The read falls 3 residues short of the CDR3 end, and the missing part is taken from the germline J gene. The rearrangement joins TRBV11-2 to TRBJ2-1; D might be TRBD1 (5 bases). The CDR3 runs to 14 residues. V shed 5 bases and J shed 3 bases, with 11 bases lying between them. Germline values: CDR1 SGHAT, CDR2 FQNNGV. The DNA read from the CDR3 is TGTGCCAGCAGCCTCGATGACAGCTACAATGAG. Translation gives CASSLDDSYNE. From start to end, the CDR3 is CASSLDDSYNEQFF.

This clone was seen ten or more times. The CDR3 end lies 3 residues beyond the end of the read and is filled in from the germline J gene. V gene TRBV7-9 combines with J gene TRBJ1-3; 9 bases map to TRBD1. This CDR3 contains 15 residues. Germline V CDR1 and CDR2: SEHNR, FQNEAQ (reference sequence). The junction had 5 bases not matched to a gene; V was cut back by 5 bases and J by 3 bases. The sequenced CDR3 bases are TGTGCCAGCAGCCACAGGGGGCATGGTGGAAACACC. Its translation: CASSHRGHGGNT. The whole CDR3 is CASSHRGHGGNTIYF.

This clone was seen many times. Compared with germline, one end of the junction differs, possibly owing to a read error. The read falls 3 residues short of the CDR3 end, and the missing part is taken from the germline J gene. The rearrangement links TRBV4-2 to TRBJ2-7, with D perhaps matching TRBD2 (5 bases). This CDR3 has 11 amino acids. In germline, CDR1 is LGHNA, CDR2 YNFKEQ. Partial CDR3 DNA: TGCGCCAGCGGCTTTGAGGGCGAG. Residues: CASGFEGE. The whole CDR3 reads CASGFEGEQYF.

This clone appeared many times. The CDR3 end lies 3 residues beyond the end of the read and is filled in from the germline J gene. The rearrangement joins TRBV10-3 to TRBJ2-7; 10 bases are a match to TRBD1. The CDR3 contains 13 residues. J was trimmed by 4 bases and V by 10 bases; bases with no gene match: 7. Germline V gene sequence: CDR1 ENHRY, CDR2 SYGVKD. CDR3 region: CATADRGHYEQYF. The CDR3 DNA, read in part, is TGTGCCACCGCAGACAGGGGGCATTACGAG.

Ten or more counts support this clone. The read falls 3 residues short of the CDR3 end, and the missing part is taken from the germline J gene. The same CDR3 can be traced to other DNA sequences in this sample. V and J are TRBV18 and TRBJ1-1, with 9 bases matching TRBD1. Trimming cost V 0 bases and J 1 base; bases outside gene matches: 3. The CDR3 extends over 16 amino acids. Germline CDR1 is KGHSH and CDR2 is LQKENI. The DNA read from the CDR3 is TGTGCCAGCTCACCACCGCTGGGACAGGGGAACACTGAA. Translation gives CASSPPLGQGNTE. The full CDR3 sequence reads CASSPPLGQGNTEAFF.

This clone was detected ten times or more. From the germline J gene comes the end of the CDR3, since the read stops 3 residues before it. The V and J genes are TRBV5-4 and TRBJ2-4, with 7 positions matching TRBD1. The ends lost 0 bases at V and 8 bases at J; junction bases unmatched: 5. Per the germline V gene, CDR1 is SGHNT and CDR2 is YYREEE (reference sequence). The CDR3 totals 14 residues. CDR3 bases read: TGTGCCAGCAGCTTGGAACAGGGGTCGGACATT. Translated: CASSLEQGSDI. The CDR3 as a whole reads CASSLEQGSDIQYF.

This clone occurred many times. The CDR3 spells CASSYSTVNQPQHF. CDR3 bases read: TGTGCCAGCAGTTACTCGACAGTCAATCAGCCC. The chain employs TRBV6-2 or TRBV6-3 and TRBJ1-5; tentatively, D is TRBD1 (5 bases). The CDR3 end is not reached by the read, which stops 3 residues before it; the germline J gene fills it in. CDR1 is MNHEY and CDR2 is SVGEGT in the germline V gene. V shed 0 bases and J shed 3 bases, with 6 bases lying between them. This CDR3 region has 14 residues.

This clone was counted at least ten times. The read ends 3 residues early relative to the CDR3; the germline J gene fills the gap. The chain links TRBV13 to TRBJ2-1, with 13 bases matching TRBD2. CDR1 is PRHDT, CDR2 FYEKMQ, per germline (reference sequence). With 1 base clipped from V and 1 base from J, the junction kept 7 bases outside the gene matches. The CDR3 runs to 19 residues. Incomplete CDR3 DNA: TGTGCCAGCAGCTTAGTTAGGACTAGCGGGAGTAGGTCCTACAATGAG. Translating gives CASSLVRTSGSRSYNE. The CDR3, in full, reads CASSLVRTSGSRSYNEQFF.

On this clone: Sequencing ends 3 residues short of the CDR3 end; the germline J gene provides the rest. The V gene is TRBV11-3, the J gene TRBJ2-7; 9 bases are shared with TRBD1. The V gene's germline CDR1 is SGHNT and CDR2 YENEEA. Trimming cost V 5 bases and J 6 bases; bases outside gene matches: 5. CDR3 length equals 13 residues. The CDR3 protein is CASSRGQGFEQYF. The CDR3 DNA, read in part, is TGTGCCAGCAGCCGTGGACAGGGGTTCGAG.

This clone was detected many times. The sequence runs out 3 residues before the end of the CDR3; the remainder is reconstructed from the germline J gene. The genes are TRBV19 and TRBJ1-5; 10 nucleotides line up with TRBD1. V lost 7 bases and J lost 5; bases outside the gene matches: 2. CDR3 length: 13 amino acids. Germline lookup yields CDR1 LNHDA and CDR2 SQIVND (reference sequence). CDR3 DNA (partial): TGTGCCAGTAAAGGACAGGGGGATCAGCCC. Protein product: CASKGQGDQP. The entire CDR3 protein reads CASKGQGDQPQHF. Variable domain in full (rest from reference TRBV19 and TRBJ1-5): DGGITQSPKYLFRKEGQNVTLSCEQNLNHDAMYWYRQDPGQGLRLIYYSQIVNDFQKGDIAEGYSVSREKKESFPLTVTSAQKNPTAFYLCASKGQGDQPQHFGDGTRLSIL.